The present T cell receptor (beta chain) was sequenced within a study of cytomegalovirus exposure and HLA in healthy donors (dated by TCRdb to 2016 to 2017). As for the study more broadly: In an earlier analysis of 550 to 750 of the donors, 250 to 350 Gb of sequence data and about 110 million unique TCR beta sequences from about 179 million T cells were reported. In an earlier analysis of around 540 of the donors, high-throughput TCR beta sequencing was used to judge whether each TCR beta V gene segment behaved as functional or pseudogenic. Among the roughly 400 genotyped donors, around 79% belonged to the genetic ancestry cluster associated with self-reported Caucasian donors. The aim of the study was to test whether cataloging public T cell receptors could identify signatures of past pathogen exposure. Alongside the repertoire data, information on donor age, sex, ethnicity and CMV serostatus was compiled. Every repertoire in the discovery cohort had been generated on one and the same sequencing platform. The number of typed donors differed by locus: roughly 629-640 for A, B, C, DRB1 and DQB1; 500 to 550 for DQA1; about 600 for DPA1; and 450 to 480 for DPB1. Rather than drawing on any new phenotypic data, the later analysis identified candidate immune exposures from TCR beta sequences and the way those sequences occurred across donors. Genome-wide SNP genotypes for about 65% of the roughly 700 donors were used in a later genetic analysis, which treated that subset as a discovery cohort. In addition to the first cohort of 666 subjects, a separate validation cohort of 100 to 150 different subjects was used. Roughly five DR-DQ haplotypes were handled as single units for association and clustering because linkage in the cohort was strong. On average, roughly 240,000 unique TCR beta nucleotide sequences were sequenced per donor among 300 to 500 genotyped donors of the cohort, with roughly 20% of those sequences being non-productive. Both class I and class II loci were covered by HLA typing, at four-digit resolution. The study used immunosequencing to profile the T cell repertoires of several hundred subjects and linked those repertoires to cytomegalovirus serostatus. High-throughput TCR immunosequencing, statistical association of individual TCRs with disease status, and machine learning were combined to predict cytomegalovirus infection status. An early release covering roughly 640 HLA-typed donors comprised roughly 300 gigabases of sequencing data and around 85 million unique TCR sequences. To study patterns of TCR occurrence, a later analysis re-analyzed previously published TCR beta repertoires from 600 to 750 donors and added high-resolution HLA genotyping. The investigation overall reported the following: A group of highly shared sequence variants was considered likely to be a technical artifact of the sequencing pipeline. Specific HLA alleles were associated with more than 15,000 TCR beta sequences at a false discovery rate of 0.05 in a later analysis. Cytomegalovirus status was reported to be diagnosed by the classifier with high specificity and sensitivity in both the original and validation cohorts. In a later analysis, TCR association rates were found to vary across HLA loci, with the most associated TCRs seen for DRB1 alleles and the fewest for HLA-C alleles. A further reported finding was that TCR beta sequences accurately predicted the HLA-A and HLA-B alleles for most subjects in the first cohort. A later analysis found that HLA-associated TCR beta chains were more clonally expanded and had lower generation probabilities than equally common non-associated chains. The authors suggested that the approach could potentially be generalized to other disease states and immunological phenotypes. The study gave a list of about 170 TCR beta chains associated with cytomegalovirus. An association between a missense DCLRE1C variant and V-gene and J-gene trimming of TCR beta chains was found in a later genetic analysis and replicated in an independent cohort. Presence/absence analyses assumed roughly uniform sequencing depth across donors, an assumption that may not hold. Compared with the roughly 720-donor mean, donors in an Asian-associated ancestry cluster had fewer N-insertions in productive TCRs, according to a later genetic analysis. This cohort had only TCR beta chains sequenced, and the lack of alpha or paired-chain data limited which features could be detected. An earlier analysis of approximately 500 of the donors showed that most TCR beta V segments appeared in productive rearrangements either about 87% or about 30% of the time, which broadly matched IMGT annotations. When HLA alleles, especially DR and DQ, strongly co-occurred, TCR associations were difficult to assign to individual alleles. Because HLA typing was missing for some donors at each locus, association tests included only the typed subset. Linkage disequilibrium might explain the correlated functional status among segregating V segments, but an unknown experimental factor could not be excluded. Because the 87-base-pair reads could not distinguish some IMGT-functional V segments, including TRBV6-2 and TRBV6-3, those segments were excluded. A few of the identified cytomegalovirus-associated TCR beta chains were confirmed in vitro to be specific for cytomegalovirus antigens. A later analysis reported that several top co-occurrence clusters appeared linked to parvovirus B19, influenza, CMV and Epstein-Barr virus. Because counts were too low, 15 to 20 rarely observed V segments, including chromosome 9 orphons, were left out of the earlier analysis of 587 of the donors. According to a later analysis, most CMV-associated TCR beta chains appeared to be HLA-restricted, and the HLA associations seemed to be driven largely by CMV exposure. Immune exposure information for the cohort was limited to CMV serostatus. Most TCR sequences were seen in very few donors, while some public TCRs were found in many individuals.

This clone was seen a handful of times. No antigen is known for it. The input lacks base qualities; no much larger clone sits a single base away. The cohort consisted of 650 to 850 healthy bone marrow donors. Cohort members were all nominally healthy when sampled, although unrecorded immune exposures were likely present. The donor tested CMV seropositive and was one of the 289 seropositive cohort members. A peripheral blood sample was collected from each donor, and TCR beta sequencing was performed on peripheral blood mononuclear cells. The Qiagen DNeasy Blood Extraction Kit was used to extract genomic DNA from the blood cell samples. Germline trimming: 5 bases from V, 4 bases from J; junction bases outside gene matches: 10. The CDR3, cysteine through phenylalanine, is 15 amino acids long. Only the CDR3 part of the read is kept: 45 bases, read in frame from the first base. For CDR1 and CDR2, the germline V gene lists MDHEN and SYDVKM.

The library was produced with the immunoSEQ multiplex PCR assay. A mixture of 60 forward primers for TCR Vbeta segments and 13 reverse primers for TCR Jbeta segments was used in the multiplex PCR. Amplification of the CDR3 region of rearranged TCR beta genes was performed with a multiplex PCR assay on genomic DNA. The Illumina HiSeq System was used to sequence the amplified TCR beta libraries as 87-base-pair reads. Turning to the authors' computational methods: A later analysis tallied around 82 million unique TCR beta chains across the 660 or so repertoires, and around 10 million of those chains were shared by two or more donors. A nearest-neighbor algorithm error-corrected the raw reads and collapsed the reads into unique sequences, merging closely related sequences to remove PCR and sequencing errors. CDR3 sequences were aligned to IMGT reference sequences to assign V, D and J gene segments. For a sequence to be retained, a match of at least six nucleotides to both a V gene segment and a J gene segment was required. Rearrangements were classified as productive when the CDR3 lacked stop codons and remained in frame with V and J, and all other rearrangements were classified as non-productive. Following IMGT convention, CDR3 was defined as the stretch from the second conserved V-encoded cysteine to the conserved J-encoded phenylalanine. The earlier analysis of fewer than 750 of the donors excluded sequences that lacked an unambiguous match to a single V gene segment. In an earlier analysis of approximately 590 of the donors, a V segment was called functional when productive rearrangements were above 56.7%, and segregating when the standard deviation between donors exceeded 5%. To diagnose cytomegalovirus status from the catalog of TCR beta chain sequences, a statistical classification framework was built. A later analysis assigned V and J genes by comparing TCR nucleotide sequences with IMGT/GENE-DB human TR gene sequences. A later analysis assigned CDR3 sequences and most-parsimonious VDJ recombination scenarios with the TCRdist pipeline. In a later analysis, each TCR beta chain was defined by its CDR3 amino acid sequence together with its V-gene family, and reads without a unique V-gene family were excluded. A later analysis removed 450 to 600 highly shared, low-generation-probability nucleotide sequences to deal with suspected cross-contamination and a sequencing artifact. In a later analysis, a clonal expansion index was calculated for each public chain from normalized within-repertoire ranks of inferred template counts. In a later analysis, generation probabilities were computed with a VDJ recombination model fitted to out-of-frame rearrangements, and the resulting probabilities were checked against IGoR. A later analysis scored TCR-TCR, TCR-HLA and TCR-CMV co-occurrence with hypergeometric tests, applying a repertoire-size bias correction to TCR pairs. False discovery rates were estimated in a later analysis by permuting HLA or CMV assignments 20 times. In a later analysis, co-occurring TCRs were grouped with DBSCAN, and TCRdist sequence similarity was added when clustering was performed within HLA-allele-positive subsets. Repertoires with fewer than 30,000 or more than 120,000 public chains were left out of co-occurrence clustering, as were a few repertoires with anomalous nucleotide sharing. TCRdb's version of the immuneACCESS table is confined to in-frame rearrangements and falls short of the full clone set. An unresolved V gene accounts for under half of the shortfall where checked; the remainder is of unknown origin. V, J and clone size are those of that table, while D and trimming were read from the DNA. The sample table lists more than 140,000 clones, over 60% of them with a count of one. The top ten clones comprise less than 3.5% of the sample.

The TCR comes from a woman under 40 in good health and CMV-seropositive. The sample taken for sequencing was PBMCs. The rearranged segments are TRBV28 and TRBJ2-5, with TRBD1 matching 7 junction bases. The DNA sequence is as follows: TGTGCCAGCAGTAAGCGACAGGGATGGATAGAGACCCAGTACTTC. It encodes CASSKRQGWIETQYF.